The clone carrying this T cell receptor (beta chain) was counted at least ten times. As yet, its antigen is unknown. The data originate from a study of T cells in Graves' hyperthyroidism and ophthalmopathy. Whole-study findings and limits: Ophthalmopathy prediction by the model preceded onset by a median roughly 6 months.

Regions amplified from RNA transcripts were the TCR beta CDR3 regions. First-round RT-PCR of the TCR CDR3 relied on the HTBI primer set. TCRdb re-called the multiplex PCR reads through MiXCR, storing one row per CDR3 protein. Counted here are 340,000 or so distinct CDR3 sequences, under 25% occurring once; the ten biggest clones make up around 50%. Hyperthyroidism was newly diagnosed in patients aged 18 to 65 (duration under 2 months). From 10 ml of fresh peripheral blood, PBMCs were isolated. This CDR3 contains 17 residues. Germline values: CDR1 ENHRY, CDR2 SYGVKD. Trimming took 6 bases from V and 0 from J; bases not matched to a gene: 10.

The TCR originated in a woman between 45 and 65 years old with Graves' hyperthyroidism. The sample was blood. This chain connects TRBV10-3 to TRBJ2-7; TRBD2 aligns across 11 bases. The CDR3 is CAIRDTSGSASSYEQYF. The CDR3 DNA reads TGTGCCATCAGAGATACTAGCGGGAGTGCTAGCTCCTACGAGCAGTACTTC.